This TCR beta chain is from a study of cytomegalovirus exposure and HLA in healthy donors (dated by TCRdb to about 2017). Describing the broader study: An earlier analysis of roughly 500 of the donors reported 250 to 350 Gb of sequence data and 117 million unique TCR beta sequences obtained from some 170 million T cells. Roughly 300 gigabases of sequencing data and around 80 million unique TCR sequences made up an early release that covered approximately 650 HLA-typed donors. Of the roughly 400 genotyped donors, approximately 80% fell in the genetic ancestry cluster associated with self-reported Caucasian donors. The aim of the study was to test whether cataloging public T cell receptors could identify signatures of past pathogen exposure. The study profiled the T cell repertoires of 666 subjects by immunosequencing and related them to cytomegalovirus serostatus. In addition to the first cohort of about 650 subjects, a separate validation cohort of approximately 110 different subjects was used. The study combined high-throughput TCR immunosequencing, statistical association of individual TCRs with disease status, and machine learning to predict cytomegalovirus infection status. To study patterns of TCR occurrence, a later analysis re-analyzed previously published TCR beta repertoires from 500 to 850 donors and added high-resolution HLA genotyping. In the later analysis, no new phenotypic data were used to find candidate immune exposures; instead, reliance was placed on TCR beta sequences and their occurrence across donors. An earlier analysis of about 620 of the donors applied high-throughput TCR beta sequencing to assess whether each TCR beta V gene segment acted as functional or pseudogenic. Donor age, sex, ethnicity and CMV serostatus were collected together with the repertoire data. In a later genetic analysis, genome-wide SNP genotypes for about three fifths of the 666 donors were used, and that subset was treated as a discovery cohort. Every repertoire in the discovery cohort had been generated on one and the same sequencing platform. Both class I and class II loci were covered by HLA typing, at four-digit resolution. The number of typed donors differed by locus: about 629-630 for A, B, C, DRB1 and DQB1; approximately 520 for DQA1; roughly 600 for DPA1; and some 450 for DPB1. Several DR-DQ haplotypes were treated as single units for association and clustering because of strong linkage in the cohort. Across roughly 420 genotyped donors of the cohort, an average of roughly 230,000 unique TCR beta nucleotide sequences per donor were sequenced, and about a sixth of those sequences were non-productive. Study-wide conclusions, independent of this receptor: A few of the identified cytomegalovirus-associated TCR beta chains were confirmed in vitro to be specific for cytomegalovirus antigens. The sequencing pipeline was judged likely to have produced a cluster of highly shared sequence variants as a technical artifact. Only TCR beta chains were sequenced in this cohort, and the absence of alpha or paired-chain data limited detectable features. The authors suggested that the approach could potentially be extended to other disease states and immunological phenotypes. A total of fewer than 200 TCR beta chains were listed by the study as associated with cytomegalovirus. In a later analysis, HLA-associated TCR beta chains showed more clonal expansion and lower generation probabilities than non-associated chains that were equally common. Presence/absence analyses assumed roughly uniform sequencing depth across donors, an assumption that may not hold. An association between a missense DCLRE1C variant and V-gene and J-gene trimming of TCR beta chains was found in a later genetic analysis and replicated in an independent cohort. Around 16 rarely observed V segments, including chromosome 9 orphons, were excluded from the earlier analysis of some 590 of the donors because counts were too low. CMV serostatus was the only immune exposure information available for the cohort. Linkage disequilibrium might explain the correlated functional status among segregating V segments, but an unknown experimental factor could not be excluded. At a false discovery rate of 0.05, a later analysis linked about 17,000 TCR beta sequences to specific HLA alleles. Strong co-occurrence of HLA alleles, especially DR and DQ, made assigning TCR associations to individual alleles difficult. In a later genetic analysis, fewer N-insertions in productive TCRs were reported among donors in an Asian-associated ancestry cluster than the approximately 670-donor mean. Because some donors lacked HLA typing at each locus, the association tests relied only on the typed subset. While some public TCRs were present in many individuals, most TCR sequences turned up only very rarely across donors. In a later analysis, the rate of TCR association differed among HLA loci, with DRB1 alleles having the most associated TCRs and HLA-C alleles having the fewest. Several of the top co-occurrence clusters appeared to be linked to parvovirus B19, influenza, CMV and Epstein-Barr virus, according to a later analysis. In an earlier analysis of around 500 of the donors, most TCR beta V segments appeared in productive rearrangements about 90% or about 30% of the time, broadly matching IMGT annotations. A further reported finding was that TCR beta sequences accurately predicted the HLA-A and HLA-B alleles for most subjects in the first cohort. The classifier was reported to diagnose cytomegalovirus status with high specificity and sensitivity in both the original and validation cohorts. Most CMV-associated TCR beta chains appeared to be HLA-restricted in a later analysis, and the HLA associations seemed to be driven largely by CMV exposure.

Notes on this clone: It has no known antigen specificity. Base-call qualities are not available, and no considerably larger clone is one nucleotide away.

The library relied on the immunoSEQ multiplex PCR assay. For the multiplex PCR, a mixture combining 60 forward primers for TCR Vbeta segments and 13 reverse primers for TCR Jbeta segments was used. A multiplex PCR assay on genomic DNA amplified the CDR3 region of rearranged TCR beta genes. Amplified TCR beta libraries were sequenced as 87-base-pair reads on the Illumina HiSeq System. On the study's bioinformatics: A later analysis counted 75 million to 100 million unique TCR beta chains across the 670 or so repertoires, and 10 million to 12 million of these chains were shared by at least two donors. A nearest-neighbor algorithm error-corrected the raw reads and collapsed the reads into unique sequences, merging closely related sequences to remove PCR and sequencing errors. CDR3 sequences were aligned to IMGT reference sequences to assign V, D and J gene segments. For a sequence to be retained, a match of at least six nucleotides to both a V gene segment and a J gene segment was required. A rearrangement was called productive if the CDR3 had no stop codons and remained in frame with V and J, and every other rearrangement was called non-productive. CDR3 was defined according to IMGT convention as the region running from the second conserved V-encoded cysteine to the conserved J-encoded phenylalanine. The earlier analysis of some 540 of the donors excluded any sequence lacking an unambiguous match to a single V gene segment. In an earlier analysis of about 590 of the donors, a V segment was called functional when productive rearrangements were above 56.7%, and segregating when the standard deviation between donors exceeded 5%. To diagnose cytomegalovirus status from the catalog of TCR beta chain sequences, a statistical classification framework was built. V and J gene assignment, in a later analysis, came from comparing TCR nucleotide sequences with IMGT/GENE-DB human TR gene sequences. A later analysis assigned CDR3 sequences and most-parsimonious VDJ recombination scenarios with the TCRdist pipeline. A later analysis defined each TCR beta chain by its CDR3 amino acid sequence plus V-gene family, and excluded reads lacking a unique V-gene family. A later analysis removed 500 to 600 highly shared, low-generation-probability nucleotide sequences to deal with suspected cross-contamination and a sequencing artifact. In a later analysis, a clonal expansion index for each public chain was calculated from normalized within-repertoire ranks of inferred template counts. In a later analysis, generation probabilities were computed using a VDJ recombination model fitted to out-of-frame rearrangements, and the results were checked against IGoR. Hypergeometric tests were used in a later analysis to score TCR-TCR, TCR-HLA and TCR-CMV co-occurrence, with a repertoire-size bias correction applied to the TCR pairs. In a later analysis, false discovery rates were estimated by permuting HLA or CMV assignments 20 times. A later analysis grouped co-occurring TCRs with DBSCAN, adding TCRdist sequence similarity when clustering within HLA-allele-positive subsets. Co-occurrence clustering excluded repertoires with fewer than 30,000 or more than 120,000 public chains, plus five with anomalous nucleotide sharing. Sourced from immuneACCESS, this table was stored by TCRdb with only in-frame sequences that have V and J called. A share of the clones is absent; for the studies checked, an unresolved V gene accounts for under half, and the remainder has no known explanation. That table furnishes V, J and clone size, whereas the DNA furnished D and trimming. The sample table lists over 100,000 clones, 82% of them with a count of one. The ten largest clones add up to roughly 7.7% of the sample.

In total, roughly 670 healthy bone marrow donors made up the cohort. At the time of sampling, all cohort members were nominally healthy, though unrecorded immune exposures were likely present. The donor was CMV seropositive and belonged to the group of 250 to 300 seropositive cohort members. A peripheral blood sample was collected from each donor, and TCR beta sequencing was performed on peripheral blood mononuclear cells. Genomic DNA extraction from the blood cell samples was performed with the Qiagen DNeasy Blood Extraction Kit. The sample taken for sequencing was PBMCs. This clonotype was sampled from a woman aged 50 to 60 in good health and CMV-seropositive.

The CDR3 loop reads CAWSVQYTQYF. The nucleotide sequence is TGTGCCTGGAGTGTACAATATACGCAGTATTTT. The rearranged segments are TRBV30 and TRBJ2-3; no D gene can be assigned with confidence. Trimming takes 0 bases from V and 7 bases from J, and the germline ends sit 5 bases apart. According to the germline V gene (reference sequence), CDR1 reads GTSNPN and CDR2 reads SVGIG. The CDR3 holds 11 amino acids from the cysteine to the phenylalanine. The retained sequence is limited to the CDR3, 33 bases, with the frame set at the first base.